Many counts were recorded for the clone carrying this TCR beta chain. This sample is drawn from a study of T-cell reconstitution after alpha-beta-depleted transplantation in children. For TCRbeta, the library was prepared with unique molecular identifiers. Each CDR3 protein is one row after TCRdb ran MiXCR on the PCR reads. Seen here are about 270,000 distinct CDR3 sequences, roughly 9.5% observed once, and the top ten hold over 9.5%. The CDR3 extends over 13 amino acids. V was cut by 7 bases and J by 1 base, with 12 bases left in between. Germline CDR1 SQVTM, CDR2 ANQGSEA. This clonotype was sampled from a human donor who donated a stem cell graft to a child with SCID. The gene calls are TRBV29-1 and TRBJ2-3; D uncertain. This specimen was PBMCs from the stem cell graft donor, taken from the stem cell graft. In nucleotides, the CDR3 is TGCAGCGGAGGTTCGGGCGGCACAGATACGCAGTATTTT. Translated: CSGGSGGTDTQYF.